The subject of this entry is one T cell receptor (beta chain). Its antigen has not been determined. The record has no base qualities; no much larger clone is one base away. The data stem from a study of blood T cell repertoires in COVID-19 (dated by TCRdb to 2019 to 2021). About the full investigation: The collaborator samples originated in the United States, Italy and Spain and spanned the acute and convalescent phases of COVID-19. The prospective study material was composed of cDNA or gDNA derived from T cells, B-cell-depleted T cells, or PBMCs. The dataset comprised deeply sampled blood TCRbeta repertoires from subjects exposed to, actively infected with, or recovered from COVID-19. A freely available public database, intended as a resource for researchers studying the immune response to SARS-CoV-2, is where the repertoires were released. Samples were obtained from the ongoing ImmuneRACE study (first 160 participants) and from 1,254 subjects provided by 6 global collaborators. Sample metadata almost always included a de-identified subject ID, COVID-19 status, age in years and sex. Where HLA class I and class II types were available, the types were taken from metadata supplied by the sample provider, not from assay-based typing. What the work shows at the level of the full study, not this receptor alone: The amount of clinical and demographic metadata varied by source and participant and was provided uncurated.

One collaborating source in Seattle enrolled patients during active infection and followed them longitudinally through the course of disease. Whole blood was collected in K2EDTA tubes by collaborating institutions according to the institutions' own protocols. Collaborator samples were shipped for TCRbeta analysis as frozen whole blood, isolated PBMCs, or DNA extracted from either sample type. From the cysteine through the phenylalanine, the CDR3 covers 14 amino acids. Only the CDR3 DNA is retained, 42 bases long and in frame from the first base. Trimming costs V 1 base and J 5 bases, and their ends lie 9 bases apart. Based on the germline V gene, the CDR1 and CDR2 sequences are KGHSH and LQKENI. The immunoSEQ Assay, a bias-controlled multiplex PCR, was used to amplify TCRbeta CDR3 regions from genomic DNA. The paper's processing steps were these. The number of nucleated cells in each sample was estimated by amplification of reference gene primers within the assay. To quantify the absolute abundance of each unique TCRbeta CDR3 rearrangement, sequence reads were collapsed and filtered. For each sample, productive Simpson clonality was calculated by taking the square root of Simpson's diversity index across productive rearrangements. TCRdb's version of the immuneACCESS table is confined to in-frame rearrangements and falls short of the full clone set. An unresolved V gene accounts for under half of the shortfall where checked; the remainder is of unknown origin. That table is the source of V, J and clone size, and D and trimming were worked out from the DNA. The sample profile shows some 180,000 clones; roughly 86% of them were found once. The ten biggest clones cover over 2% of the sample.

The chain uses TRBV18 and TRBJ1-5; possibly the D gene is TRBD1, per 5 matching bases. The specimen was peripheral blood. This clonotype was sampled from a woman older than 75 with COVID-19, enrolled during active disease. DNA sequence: TGTGCCAGCTCACCACAGGCGGGGGATCAGCCCCAGCATTTT. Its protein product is CASSPQAGDQPQHF. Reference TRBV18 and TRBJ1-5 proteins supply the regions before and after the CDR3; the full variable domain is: NAGVMQNPRHLVRRRGQEARLRCSPMKGHSHVYWYRQLPEEGLKFMVYLQKENIIDESGMPKERFSAEFPKEGPSILRIQQVVRGDSAAYFCASSPQAGDQPQHFGDGTRLSIL.